The 31 T cell receptor beta chains presented below share a single source sample, sequenced in a study of OX40 agonist ivuxolimab in advanced cancers. The protocol was immunoSEQ multiplex PCR, while the TCRdb copy is restricted to in-frame clones and leaves out a portion. The sample contains about 51,000 clones, approximately 80% of which appear only once. Here the sequenced sample was CD4+ or CD8+ T cells sorted from blood, taken in a trial of the OX40 agonist ivuxolimab. The receptors stem from an adult with an advanced solid tumor such as melanoma, head and neck, liver or kidney cancer.

This chain links TRBV28 with TRBJ2-7; 8 bases are shared with TRBD1. V lost 4 bases and J lost 3; bases outside the gene matches: 8. The CDR3 has 15 residues. CDR1 is MDHEN and CDR2 is SYDVKM in the germline V gene. CDR3 nucleotide sequence: TGTGCCAGCAGTTCGATGACAGGGGTGAGCTACGAGCAGTACTTC. Protein product: CASSSMTGVSYEQYF.

This clone is categorized as medium-sized. Other DNA variants within this sample encode the same CDR3. The gene calls are TRBV19 and TRBJ2-7; D gene unclear. From germline, CDR1 is LNHDA and CDR2 SQIVND (reference sequence). V was pared by 5 bases and J by 0 bases, with 8 bases between. This CDR3 is built from 13 residues. The CDR3 loop reads CASSSDGSYEQYF. As DNA, the CDR3 is TGTGCCAGTAGTTCGGACGGCTCCTACGAGCAGTACTTC.

The rearrangement links TRBV5-1 to TRBJ1-1, with D possibly matching TRBD1 (5 bases). Trimming shortened V by 0 bases and J by 5 bases, and 11 bases separated the two germline ends. The V gene's germline CDR1 is SGHRS and CDR2 YFSETQ. The length of the CDR3 is 14 residues. CDR3 residues: CASSLDRRGTEAFF. CDR3 bases: TGCGCCAGCAGCTTGGACAGGCGGGGGACTGAAGCTTTCTTT.

The rearrangement joins TRBV7-8 to TRBJ2-5, with D possibly TRBD1 on 5 matching bases. V lost 4 bases, J lost 5 bases, and 8 bases lay in between. Germline V CDR1 and CDR2: SGHVS, FQNEAQ. CDR3 size: 12 residues. Here the CDR3 reads CASSSRVETQYF. The DNA for the CDR3 is TGTGCCAGCAGCTCCAGGGTGGAGACCCAGTACTTC. The entire variable domain, with the rest obtained from reference TRBV7-8 and TRBJ2-5, is as follows: GAGVSQSPRYKVAKRGQDVALRCDPISGHVSLFWYQQALGQGPEFLTYFQNEAQLDKSGLPSDRFFAERPEGSVSTLKIQRTQQEDSAVYLCASSSRVETQYFGPGTRLLVL.

The V and J genes are TRBV7-9 and TRBJ1-2; 8 bases fit TRBD1. This CDR3 comprises 14 residues. V lost 7 bases and J lost 3; bases outside the gene matches: 7. Per germline, CDR1 SEHNR and CDR2 FQNEAQ (reference sequence). The CDR3 sequence is CASTQGQGYYGYTF. The DNA for the CDR3 is TGTGCCAGCACCCAAGGACAGGGATACTATGGCTACACCTTC.

The rearrangement joins TRBV19 to TRBJ2-1; D is undetermined. The CDR3 spans 15 residues. Trimming shortened V by 3 bases and J by 0 bases, and 9 bases separated the two germline ends. CDR1 and CDR2 from the germline V gene are LNHDA and SQIVND (reference sequence). The CDR3 loop is CASSMIVGSYNEQFF. DNA of the CDR3: TGTGCCAGTAGTATGATCGTAGGCTCCTACAATGAGCAGTTCTTC.

The CDR3 DNA sequence: TGTGCCAGCAGTTACGGAGTTGGGACCTACGAGCAGTACTTC. Translating gives CASSYGVGTYEQYF. This chain connects TRBV6-5 to TRBJ2-7, with D unclear. Germline-derived CDR1 and CDR2 are MNHEY and SVGAGI. V lost 2 bases and J 2 bases, leaving 10 bases between the germline ends. The CDR3 length is 14 residues.

This chain connects TRBV19 to TRBJ2-1; TRBD1 matches at 8 bases. Per the germline V gene, CDR1 is LNHDA and CDR2 is SQIVND (reference sequence). V gave up 6 bases and J gave up 6 bases; unmatched junction bases: 4. The CDR3 is 13 residues long. CDR3 amino acids: CASSPTGVNEQFF. CDR3 nucleotides: TGTGCCAGTAGCCCGACAGGGGTCAATGAGCAGTTCTTC. Full variable domain (missing parts from reference TRBV19 and TRBJ2-1): DGGITQSPKYLFRKEGQNVTLSCEQNLNHDAMYWYRQDPGQGLRLIYYSQIVNDFQKGDIAEGYSVSREKKESFPLTVTSAQKNPTAFYLCASSPTGVNEQFFGPGTRLTVL.

J is TRBJ1-2 and V is TRBV20-1; the D is unclear. Germline V gives CDR1 DFQATT, CDR2 SNEGSKA (reference sequence). The length of the CDR3 is 11 residues. The V end was cut by 3 bases, the J end by 3 bases, with 5 bases between. The CDR3, as DNA: TGCAGTGCTAGGGATTACTATGGCTACACCTTC. This codes for CSARDYYGYTF.

The genes are TRBV7-6 and TRBJ2-7; 7 bases agree with TRBD1. Germline trimming cut 6 bases from V and 5 bases from J; bases unmatched to any gene: 10. The length of the CDR3 is 14 residues. Looked up from germline, CDR1 is SGHVS and CDR2 is FNYEAQ. The CDR3 DNA reads as TGTGCCAGCAGTTATCGACAGGGTAGGAACGAGCAGTACTTC. Translating gives CASSYRQGRNEQYF.

On this clone itself: Within the sample, other DNA sequences also encode this same CDR3. The chain combines TRBV27 with TRBJ2-1; no reliable D call. Trimming cost V 2 bases and J 4 bases, with 6 bases left between them. The germline gives CDR1 MNHEY, CDR2 SMNVEV (reference sequence). The CDR3 length is 13 residues. The CDR3, as DNA: TGTGCCAGCAGTTTAGATTCTTACAATGAGCAGTTCTTC. This translates into CASSLDSYNEQFF.

This chain connects TRBV5-6 to TRBJ2-7; D possibly corresponds to TRBD1 (7 bases). Trimming took 3 bases from V and 2 from J, leaving 12 bases between them. Per the germline V gene, CDR1 is SGHDT and CDR2 is YYEEEE. The CDR3 length is 14 residues. As DNA, the CDR3 is TGTGCCAGCAGCTGGCGGGACAGAACCTACGAGCAGTACTTC. Protein sequence: CASSWRDRTYEQYF.

Only one count was recorded for this clone. V gene TRBV5-1 combines with J gene TRBJ2-7, with 7 nucleotides matching TRBD1. The CDR3 has 15 residues. CDR1 is SGHRS, CDR2 YFSETQ, per germline. The V gene end was trimmed by 0 bases and the J gene end by 4 bases; junction bases not matched to a gene: 7. The DNA of the CDR3 is TGCGCCAGCAGCTTGGAAGGACAGGACGCTTACGAGCAGTACTTC. It translates to CASSLEGQDAYEQYF. Filled out from reference TRBV5-1 and TRBJ2-7, the complete variable domain reads KAGVTQTPRYLIKTRGQQVTLSCSPISGHRSVSWYQQTPGQGLQFLFEYFSETQRNKGNFPGRFSGRQFSNSRSEMNVSTLELGDSALYLCASSLEGQDAYEQYFGPGTRLTVT.

This chain links TRBV5-6 with TRBJ2-5; D is undetermined. The CDR3 covers 11 residues. V lost 3 bases, J lost 2 bases, and 2 bases lay in between. CDR1 SGHDT and CDR2 YYEEEE come from the germline V gene. The CDR3 loop is CASSSQETQYF. CDR3 sequence (DNA): TGTGCCAGCAGCTCACAAGAGACCCAGTACTTC.

This chain joins TRBV5-1 and TRBJ1-4; D is perhaps TRBD1 (5 bases). CDR3 length equals 14 residues. Germline CDR1 reads SGHRS; CDR2 reads YFSETQ. The germline V and J ends were trimmed by 2 bases and 4 bases, with 9 bases remaining between them. The CDR3 sequence: CASSFGDLNEKLFF. Written as DNA, the CDR3 is TGCGCCAGCAGCTTTGGGGACCTTAATGAAAAACTGTTTTTT.

J is TRBJ2-7 and V is TRBV28; D perhaps matches TRBD2 (5 bases). There are 14 residues in the CDR3. CDR1 is MDHEN and CDR2 is SYDVKM in the germline V gene. The V gene lost 8 bases and the J gene lost 3 bases, with 17 bases spanning the gap. CDR3 region: CASSPTGWGYEQYF. CDR3 bases: TGTGCCAGCTCACCGACGGGATGGGGCTACGAGCAGTACTTC.

DNA of the CDR3: TGTGCCTGGAGTCCGGGCGCCGGGGAGCTGTTTTTT. Amino acids: CAWSPGAGELFF. The chain joins TRBV30 to TRBJ2-2, with D unclear. The germline V gene encodes CDR1 GTSNPN and CDR2 SVGIG (reference sequence). The CDR3 runs to 12 residues. V was pared by 2 bases and J by 6 bases, with 7 bases between.

The genes are TRBV19 and TRBJ2-1; D is possibly TRBD2 (5 bases). Deletions cut 5 bases from V and 6 bases from J, with 20 bases between. Germline values: CDR1 LNHDA, CDR2 SQIVND (reference sequence). The CDR3 totals 16 residues. The CDR3 coding sequence is TGTGCCAGTAGTCCCCTAGCAGCTACCTGGGGCAATGAGCAGTTCTTC. This encodes CASSPLAATWGNEQFF. Combining the CDR3 with reference TRBV19 and TRBJ2-1 gives the whole variable domain DGGITQSPKYLFRKEGQNVTLSCEQNLNHDAMYWYRQDPGQGLRLIYYSQIVNDFQKGDIAEGYSVSREKKESFPLTVTSAQKNPTAFYLCASSPLAATWGNEQFFGPGTRLTVL.

The count of this clone is one. The rearrangement links TRBV10-3 to TRBJ1-1; weak D call: TRBD1 (5 bases). The CDR3 spans 13 residues. Germline CDR1 reads ENHRY; CDR2 reads SYGVKD. Trimming shortened V by 4 bases and J by 3 bases, and 9 bases separated the two germline ends. The CDR3 spells CAISVTGDTEAFF. In nucleotides, the CDR3 is TGTGCCATCAGTGTTACAGGTGACACTGAAGCTTTCTTT.

The chain links TRBV6-1 to TRBJ1-1; D is uncertain. Deletions cut 1 base from V and 0 bases from J, with 15 bases between. CDR1 is MNHNS, CDR2 SASEGT, per germline. The CDR3 is 17 amino acids. DNA for the CDR3: TGTGCCAGCAGTGAAGGTATGGGCAGGTTATTGAACACTGAAGCTTTCTTT. This sequence encodes CASSEGMGRLLNTEAFF.

The rearrangement joins TRBV28 to TRBJ1-6; D possibly corresponds to TRBD1 (6 bases). V was cut by 6 bases and J by 6 bases, with 21 bases left in between. The CDR3 is 17 amino acids. The germline V gene has CDR1 MDHEN and CDR2 SYDVKM. The CDR3 here is CASRDSGGRLGNSPLHF. The CDR3 DNA reads as TGTGCCAGCAGGGATTCCGGGGGGCGGCTTGGTAATTCACCCCTCCACTTT.

The gene calls are TRBV13 and TRBJ2-5; TRBD2 is a possible D gene (5 bases). The ends were cut back, 5 bases at V and 4 bases at J, with 14 bases in the middle. Germline CDR1 PRHDT, CDR2 FYEKMQ (reference sequence). This CDR3 has 14 residues. The CDR3 protein is CASSRGLTRETQYF. CDR3 coding DNA: TGTGCCAGCAGCCGCGGACTGACAAGAGAGACCCAGTACTTC. Variable domain in full (rest from reference TRBV13 and TRBJ2-5): AAGVIQSPRHLIKEKRETATLKCYPIPRHDTVYWYQQGPGQDPQFLISFYEKMQSDKGSIPDRFSAQQFSDYHSELNMSSLELGDSALYFCASSRGLTRETQYFGPGTRLLVL.

The chain carries TRBV7-9 and TRBJ2-7, with a tentative D call TRBD1 (7 bases). CDR3 length: 16 amino acids. The germline V and J ends were trimmed by 5 bases and 3 bases, with 20 bases remaining between them. Germline lookup yields CDR1 SEHNR and CDR2 FQNEAQ (reference sequence). CDR3 sequence (DNA): TGTGCCAGCAGCCCCCCGGACAGGCGGGGTGGCTACGAGCAGTACTTC. Protein: CASSPPDRRGGYEQYF.

The V call is TRBV28, the J call TRBJ1-5; 9 nucleotides match TRBD1. Germline CDR1 and CDR2: MDHEN and SYDVKM. The junction had 4 bases not matched to a gene; V was cut back by 7 bases and J by 3 bases. The CDR3 is made up of 14 amino acids. In nucleotides, the CDR3 is TGTGCCAGCAAGGGGACAGGGTTCAATCAGCCCCAGCATTTT. Protein product: CASKGTGFNQPQHF.

Turning to this clone: A much larger clone differs by one base, so this may be a read error. Other DNA sequences in the same sample also yield this CDR3. CDR3 nucleotide sequence: TGTGCCAGTAGTACGGACGGAGCCTACGAGCAGTACTTC. It encodes CASSTDGAYEQYF. This rearrangement joins TRBV19 to TRBJ2-7; no definite D call. The CDR3 is made up of 13 amino acids. Germline V gene lookup returns CDR1 LNHDA and CDR2 SQIVND (reference sequence). The V gene lost 4 bases and the J gene lost 2 bases, with 9 bases spanning the gap.

The rearrangement joins TRBV7-6 to TRBJ2-2, with D unresolved. The CDR3 totals 16 residues. Germline CDR1 reads SGHVS; CDR2 reads FNYEAQ. The germline V and J ends were trimmed by 4 bases and 0 bases, with 12 bases remaining between them. CDR3 in DNA: TGTGCCAGCAGCTCTCCATCGTCTCCGAACACCGGGGAGCTGTTTTTT. Protein: CASSSPSSPNTGELFF. Full variable domain (remainder filled in from reference TRBV7-6 and TRBJ2-2): GAGVSQSPRYKVTKRGQDVALRCDPISGHVSLYWYRQALGQGPEFLTYFNYEAQQDKSGLPNDRFSAERPEGSISTLTIQRTEQRDSAMYRCASSSPSSPNTGELFFGEGSRLTVL.

The chain links TRBV9 to TRBJ1-1; D remains unclear. The germline gives CDR1 SGDLS, CDR2 YYNGEE. The CDR3 extends over 15 amino acids. V was cut by 0 bases and J by 0 bases, with 9 bases left in between. This chain's CDR3 is CASSVGGSMNTEAFF. The CDR3 nucleotides are TGTGCCAGCAGCGTAGGTGGTAGTATGAACACTGAAGCTTTCTTT.

The chain is built from TRBV27 and TRBJ2-1, with D maybe TRBD1 (5 bases). This CDR3 has 12 residues. Looked up from germline, CDR1 is MNHEY and CDR2 is SMNVEV (reference sequence). Trimming stripped 5 bases from V and 6 bases from J, with 8 bases between. DNA of the CDR3: TGTGCCAGCAGTACAGGCCTCAATGAGCAGTTCTTC. Encoded protein: CASSTGLNEQFF.

The V gene is TRBV5-8, the J gene TRBJ2-5, with 10 bases fitting TRBD2. This CDR3 contains 16 residues. From germline, CDR1 is SGHTS and CDR2 YDEGEE. V gave up 4 bases and J gave up 1 base; unmatched junction bases: 7. CDR3 residues: CASSTGLADSQETQYF. The CDR3 nucleotides read TGTGCCAGCAGCACCGGACTAGCGGATAGCCAAGAGACCCAGTACTTC.

The chain links TRBV30 to TRBJ1-2; the D gene is possibly TRBD1 (6 bases). CDR1 and CDR2 from the germline V gene are GTSNPN and SVGIG (reference sequence). The CDR3 contains 12 residues. The V gene lost 2 bases and the J gene lost 8 bases, with 12 bases spanning the gap. CDR3 DNA sequence: TGTGCCTGGAGTACCCAGGGGTTGGGCTACACCTTC. Protein product: CAWSTQGLGYTF.

This chain connects TRBV7-3 to TRBJ2-1; D gene uncertain. CDR1 and CDR2 from the germline V gene are SGHTA and FQGTGA. The CDR3 is 13 residues long. The ends were cut back, 6 bases at V and 7 bases at J, with 13 bases in the middle. The CDR3 DNA sequence: TGTGCCAGCAGGTCTTCCGTGGGGAATGAGCAGTTCTTC. Translating it yields CASRSSVGNEQFF.